This T cell receptor (beta chain) is drawn from a study of cytomegalovirus exposure and HLA in healthy donors. General observations from the study: Differences between HLA loci emerged in a later analysis of TCR association rates, with DRB1 most and HLA-C fewest. V- and J-gene trimming of TCR beta was linked (in a later analysis) to a missense DCLRE1C variant. One cluster of highly shared sequence variants probably arose as a sequencing artifact. Segments of the TCR beta V type were, in most cases, productive about 87% or about 30% of the time in an earlier analysis.

The PCR had 60 Vbeta and 13 Jbeta primers. Method: immunoSEQ multiplex PCR; TCRdb's copy keeps in-frame clones and lacks some. This table holds 120,000 or so clones, around 79% found once. In germline, CDR1 is MNHNS, CDR2 SASEGT. The CDR3 is made up of 14 amino acids. The V end lost 7 bases, the J end lost 0 bases, and 12 bases lay between the germline ends. This clone was observed a handful of times. Its specificity is not known. This chain joins TRBV6-1 and TRBJ1-1; maybe TRBD1 (5 bases). This receptor was obtained from a woman aged 35 to 49 in good health and CMV-seronegative. Material for sequencing was PBMCs. DNA of the CDR3: TGTGCCAGCACCGCAGGACAAATGAACACTGAAGCTTTCTTT. It yields the protein CASTAGQMNTEAFF.